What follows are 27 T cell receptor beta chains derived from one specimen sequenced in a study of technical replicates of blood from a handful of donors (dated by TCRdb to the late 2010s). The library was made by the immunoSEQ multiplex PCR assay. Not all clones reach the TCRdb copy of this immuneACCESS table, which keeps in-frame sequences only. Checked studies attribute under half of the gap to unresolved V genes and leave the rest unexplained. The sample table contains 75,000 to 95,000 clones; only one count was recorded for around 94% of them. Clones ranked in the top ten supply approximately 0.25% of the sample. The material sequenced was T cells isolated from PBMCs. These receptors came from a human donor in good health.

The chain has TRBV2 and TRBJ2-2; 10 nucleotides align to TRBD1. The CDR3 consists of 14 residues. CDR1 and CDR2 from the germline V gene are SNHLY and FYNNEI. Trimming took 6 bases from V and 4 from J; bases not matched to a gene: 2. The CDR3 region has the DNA TGTGCCAGCAGGGGACAGGGGAGCACCGGGGAGCTGTTTTTT. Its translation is CASRGQGSTGELFF.

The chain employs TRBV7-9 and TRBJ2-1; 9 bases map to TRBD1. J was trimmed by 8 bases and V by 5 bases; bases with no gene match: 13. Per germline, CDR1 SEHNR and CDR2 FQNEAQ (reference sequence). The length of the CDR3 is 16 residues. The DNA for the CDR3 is TGTGCCAGCAGCAGCAAAACAGGGGGCGAATCTGATGAGCAGTTCTTC. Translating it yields CASSSKTGGESDEQFF.

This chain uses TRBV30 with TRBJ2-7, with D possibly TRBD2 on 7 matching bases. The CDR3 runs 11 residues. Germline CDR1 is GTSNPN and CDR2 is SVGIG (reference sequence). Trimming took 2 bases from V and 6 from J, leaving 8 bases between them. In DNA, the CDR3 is TGTGCCTGGAGTAGGGGGGGCGAGCAGTACTTC. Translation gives CAWSRGGEQYF.

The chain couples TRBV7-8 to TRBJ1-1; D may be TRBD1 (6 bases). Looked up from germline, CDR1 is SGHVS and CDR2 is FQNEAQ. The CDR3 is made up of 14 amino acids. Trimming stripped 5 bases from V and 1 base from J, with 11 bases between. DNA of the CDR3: TGTGCCAGCAGCCCGGGACACCAGAACACTGAAGCTTTCTTT. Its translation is CASSPGHQNTEAFF. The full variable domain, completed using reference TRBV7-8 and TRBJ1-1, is GAGVSQSPRYKVAKRGQDVALRCDPISGHVSLFWYQQALGQGPEFLTYFQNEAQLDKSGLPSDRFFAERPEGSVSTLKIQRTQQEDSAVYLCASSPGHQNTEAFFGQGTRLTVV.

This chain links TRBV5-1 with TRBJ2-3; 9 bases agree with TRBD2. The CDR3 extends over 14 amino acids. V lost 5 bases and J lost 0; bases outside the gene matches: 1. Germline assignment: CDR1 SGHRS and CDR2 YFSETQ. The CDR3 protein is CASRRGGSTDTQYF. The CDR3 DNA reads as TGCGCCAGCAGGCGGGGGGGAAGCACAGATACGCAGTATTTT. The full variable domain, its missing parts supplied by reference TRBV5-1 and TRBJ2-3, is KAGVTQTPRYLIKTRGQQVTLSCSPISGHRSVSWYQQTPGQGLQFLFEYFSETQRNKGNFPGRFSGRQFSNSRSEMNVSTLELGDSALYLCASRRGGSTDTQYFGPGTRLTVL.

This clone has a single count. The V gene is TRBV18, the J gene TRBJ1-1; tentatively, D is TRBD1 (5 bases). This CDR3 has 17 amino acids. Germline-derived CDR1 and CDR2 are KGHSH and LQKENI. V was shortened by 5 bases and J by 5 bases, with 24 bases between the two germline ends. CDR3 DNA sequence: TGTGCCAGCTCAAAAGTCGGGCCAGGGTATGTGGAGACTGAAGCTTTCTTT. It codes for CASSKVGPGYVETEAFF.

The CDR3 loop reads CASSGGTSYEQYF. The CDR3 DNA reads as TGTGCCAGCAGCGGAGGGACTAGCTACGAGCAGTACTTC. This chain uses TRBV7-2 with TRBJ2-7; 8 bases match TRBD2. CDR1 is SGHTA, CDR2 FQGNSA, per germline. The CDR3 has 13 amino acids. Trimming took 5 bases from V and 3 from J; bases not matched to a gene: 3.

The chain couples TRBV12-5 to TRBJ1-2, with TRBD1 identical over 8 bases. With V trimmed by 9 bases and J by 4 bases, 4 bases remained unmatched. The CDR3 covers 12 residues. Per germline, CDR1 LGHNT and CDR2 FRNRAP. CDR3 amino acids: CAREDRGYGYTF. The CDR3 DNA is TGTGCTAGGGAAGACAGGGGCTATGGCTACACCTTC.

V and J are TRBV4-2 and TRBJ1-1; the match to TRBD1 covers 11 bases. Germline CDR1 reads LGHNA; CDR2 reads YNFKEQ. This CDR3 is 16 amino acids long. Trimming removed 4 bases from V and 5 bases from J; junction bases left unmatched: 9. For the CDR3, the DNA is TGTGCCAGCAGCCTTGCTCCCGGACAGGGGGCGACTGAAGCTTTCTTT. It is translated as CASSLAPGQGATEAFF.

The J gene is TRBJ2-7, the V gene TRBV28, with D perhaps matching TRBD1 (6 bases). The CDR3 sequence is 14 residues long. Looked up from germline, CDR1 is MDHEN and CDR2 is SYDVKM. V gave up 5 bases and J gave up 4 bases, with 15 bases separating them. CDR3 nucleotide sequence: TGTGCCAGCAGTCAGCCGGGACACCCATACGAGCAGTACTTC. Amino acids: CASSQPGHPYEQYF.

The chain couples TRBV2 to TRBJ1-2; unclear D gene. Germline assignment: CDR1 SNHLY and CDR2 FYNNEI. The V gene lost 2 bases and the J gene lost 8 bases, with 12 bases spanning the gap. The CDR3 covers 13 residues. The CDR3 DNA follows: TGTGCCAGCAGTGAACCGTCAAAGCGGGGCTACACCTTC. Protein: CASSEPSKRGYTF.

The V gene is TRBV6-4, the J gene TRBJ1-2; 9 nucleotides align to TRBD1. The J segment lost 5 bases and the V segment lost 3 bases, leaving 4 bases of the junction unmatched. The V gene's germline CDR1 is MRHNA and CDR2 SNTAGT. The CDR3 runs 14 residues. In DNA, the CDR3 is TGTGCCAGCAGTGAAGGACAGGGGCGATATGGCTACACCTTC. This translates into CASSEGQGRYGYTF.

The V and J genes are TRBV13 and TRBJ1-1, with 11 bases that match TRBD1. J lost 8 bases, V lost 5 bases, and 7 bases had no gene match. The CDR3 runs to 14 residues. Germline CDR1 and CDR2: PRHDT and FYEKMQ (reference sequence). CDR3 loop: CASSQDRGRSEAFF. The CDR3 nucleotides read TGTGCCAGCAGCCAGGACAGGGGGCGCTCGGAAGCTTTCTTT.

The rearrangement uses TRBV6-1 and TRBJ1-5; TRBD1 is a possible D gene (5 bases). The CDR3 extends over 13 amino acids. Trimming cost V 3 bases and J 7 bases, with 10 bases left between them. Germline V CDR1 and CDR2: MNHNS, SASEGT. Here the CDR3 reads CASSDRVKQPQHF. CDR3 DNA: TGTGCCAGCAGTGACAGGGTGAAGCAGCCCCAGCATTTT.

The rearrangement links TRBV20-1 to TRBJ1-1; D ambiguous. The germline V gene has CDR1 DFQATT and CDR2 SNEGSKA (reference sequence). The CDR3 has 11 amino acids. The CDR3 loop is CRVSGNTEAFF. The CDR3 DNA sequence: TGCAGGGTATCAGGGAACACTGAAGCTTTCTTT.

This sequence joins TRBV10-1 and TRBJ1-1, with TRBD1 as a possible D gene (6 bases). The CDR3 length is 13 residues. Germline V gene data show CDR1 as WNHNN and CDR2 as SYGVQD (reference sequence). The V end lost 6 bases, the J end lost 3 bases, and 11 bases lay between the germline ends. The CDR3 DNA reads TGCGCCAGCAGCCGTTACAGGGACACTGAAGCTTTCTTT. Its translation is CASSRYRDTEAFF.

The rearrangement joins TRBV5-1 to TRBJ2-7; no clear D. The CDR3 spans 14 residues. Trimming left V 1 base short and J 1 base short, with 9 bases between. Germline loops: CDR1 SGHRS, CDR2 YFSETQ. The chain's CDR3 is CASSLIAGSYEQYF. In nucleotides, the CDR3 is TGCGCCAGCAGCTTGATCGCAGGTTCCTACGAGCAGTACTTC.

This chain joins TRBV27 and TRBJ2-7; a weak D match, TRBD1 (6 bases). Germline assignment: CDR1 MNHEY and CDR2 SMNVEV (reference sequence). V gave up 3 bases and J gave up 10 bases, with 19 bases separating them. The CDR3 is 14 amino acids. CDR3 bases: TGTGCCAGCAGTTTTGGGGGCCCCGAGGGATTTCAGTACTTC. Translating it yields CASSFGGPEGFQYF.

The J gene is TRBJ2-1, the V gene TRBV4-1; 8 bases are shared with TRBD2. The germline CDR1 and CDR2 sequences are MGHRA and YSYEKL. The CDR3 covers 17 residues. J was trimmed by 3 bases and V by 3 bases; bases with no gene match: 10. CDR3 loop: CASSHASAGDVYNEQFF. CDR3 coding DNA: TGCGCCAGCAGCCATGCTTCAGCGGGAGACGTCTACAATGAGCAGTTCTTC.

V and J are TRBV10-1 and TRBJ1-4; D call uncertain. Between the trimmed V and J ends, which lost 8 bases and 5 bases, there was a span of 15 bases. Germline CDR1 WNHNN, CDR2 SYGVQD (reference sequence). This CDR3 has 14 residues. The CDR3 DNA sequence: TGCGCCAGCTCGCCAGTCCGGGAAAATGAAAAACTGTTTTTT. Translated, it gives CASSPVRENEKLFF.

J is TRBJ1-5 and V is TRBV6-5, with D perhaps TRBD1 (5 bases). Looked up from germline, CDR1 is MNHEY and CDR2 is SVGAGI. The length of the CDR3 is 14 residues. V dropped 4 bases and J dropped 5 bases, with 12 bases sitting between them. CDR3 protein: CASSFQGLDQPQHF. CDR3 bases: TGTGCCAGCAGTTTTCAGGGTCTTGATCAGCCCCAGCATTTT.

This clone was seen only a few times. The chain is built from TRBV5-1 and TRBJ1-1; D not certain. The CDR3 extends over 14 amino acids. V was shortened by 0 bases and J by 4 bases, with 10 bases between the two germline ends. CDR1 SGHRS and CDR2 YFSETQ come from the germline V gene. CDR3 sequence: CASSLVLGSTEAFF. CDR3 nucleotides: TGCGCCAGCAGCTTGGTCTTGGGCAGCACTGAAGCTTTCTTT.

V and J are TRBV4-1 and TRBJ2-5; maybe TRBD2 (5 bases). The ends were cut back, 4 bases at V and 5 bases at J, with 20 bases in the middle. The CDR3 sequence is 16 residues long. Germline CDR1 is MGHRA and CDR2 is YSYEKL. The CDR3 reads CASSPPEIGSGETQYF. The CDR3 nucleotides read TGCGCCAGCAGCCCCCCTGAGATAGGTTCGGGGGAGACCCAGTACTTC.

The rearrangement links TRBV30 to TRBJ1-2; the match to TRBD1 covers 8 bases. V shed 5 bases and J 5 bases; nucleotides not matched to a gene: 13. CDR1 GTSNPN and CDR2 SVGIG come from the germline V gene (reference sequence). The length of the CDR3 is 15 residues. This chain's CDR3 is CAWSARGRSLYGYTF. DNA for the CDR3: TGTGCCTGGTCCGCCAGGGGGCGAAGTTTGTATGGCTACACCTTC.

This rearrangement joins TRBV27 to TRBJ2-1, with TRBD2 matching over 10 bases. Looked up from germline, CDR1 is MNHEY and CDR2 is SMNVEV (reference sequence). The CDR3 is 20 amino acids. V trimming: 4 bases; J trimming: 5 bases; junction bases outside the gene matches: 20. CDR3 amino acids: CASSSPRGLAGVLRNNEQFF. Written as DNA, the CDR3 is TGTGCCAGCAGTTCCCCTCGAGGGCTAGCGGGAGTACTCCGAAACAATGAGCAGTTCTTC.

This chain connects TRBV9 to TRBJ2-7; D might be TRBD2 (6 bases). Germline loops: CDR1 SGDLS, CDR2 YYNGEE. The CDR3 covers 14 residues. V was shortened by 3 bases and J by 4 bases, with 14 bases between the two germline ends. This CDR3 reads CASSAHGGSYEQYF. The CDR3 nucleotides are TGTGCCAGCAGCGCTCACGGGGGAAGTTACGAGCAGTACTTC.

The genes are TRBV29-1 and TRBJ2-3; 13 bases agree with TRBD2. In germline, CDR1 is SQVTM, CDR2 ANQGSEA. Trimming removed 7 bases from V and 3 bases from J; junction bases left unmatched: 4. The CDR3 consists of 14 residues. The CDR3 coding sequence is TGCAGCGGGCGGACTAGCGGGAGAACAGATACGCAGTATTTT. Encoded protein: CSGRTSGRTDTQYF.